The clone carrying this TCR beta chain has a count of ten or more. Via MiXCR, TCRdb re-called the RT-PCR reads, giving one row per CDR3 protein. The data show roughly 190,000 distinct CDR3 sequences, roughly 14% seen once. The data derive from a study of response to subunit inactivated influenza vaccine. The V end lost 1 base, the J end lost 4 bases, and 8 bases lay between the germline ends. The germline V gene has CDR1 SGHDN and CDR2 FVKESK. The CDR3 loop spans 13 amino acids. The chain links TRBV14 to TRBJ2-7; TRBD2 is a possible D gene (5 bases). This clonotype was sampled from a man in his fifties who received an inactivated influenza vaccine. The sample here was CD8+ T cells sorted from PBMCs, taken about 5 days after vaccination. The chain's CDR3 is CASSQVAGYEQYF. The CDR3 DNA follows: TGTGCCAGCAGCCAAGTCGCGGGTTACGAGCAGTACTTC.